A single sample is the source of the 24 T cell receptor beta chains below, sequenced in a study of CD8 T cells in ankylosing spondylitis. TCRdb re-called the 5' RACE reads with MiXCR, one entry per CDR3 protein. The table has 200,000 to 250,000 distinct CDR3 sequences, roughly a tenth seen once; the top ten hold 2% to 3%. The specimen sequenced was blood, either unsorted or a sorted T cell fraction (not recorded which). All receptors come from a male donor with ankylosing spondylitis or in good health (not recorded which).

This clonotype came up many times. The chain combines TRBV20-1 with TRBJ2-5; 11 bases fit TRBD2. Per germline, CDR1 DFQATT and CDR2 SNEGSKA (reference sequence). V lost 4 bases and J lost 0; bases outside the gene matches: 4. The CDR3 extends over 15 amino acids. The DNA of the CDR3 is TGCAGTGCTATATCGACTAGCGGGGACCAAGAGACCCAGTACTTC. This translates into CSAISTSGDQETQYF.

Note on this clonotype: Just one base apart from a much larger clone, this may be a read error. The chain couples TRBV7-9 to TRBJ1-4, with a tentative D call TRBD1 (5 bases). Germline V lookup: CDR1 SEHNR, CDR2 FQNEAQ (reference sequence). CDR3 length: 13 residues. The CDR3 bases are TGTGCCAGCAGGGACACCACTAATGAAAAACTGCTTTTT. Its protein product is CASRDTTNEKLLF.

This clonotype was detected ten times or more. V and J are TRBV3-1 and TRBJ2-5, with D uncertain. Trimming removed 0 bases from V and 0 bases from J, with 8 bases in between. From germline, CDR1 is LGHDT and CDR2 YNNKEL (reference sequence). This CDR3 contains 15 residues. CDR3 nucleotides: TGTGCCAGCAGCCAAGAGAGTGGTAACCAAGAGACCCAGTACTTC. As protein: CASSQESGNQETQYF.

Note on this clonotype: This may be a read error, as it is one base from a much larger clone. This rearrangement joins TRBV7-2 to TRBJ2-3; D may be TRBD2 (6 bases). CDR1 is SGHTA and CDR2 is FQGNSA in the germline V gene. CDR3 length: 14 amino acids. CDR3 coding DNA: TGTGCCACCAGCCGGGAGTGGAGCACAGATACGCAGTATTTT. Translation: CATSREWSTDTQYF.

This clonotype occurred a few times. This chain uses TRBV7-2 with TRBJ2-1; 7 bases match TRBD2. The CDR3 covers 16 residues. The V gene's germline CDR1 is SGHTA and CDR2 FQGNSA. V gave up 2 bases and J gave up 4 bases; unmatched junction bases: 8. The CDR3 bases are TGTGCCAGCAGCTTATGGCGCGGGCGGGAGTACAATGAGCAGTTCTTC. As protein: CASSLWRGREYNEQFF. Looking up the rest from reference TRBV7-2 and TRBJ2-1 gives the full variable domain: GAGVSQSPSNKVTEKGKDVELRCDPISGHTALYWYRQSLGQGLEFLIYFQGNSAPDKSGLPSDRFSAERTGGSVSTLTIQRTQQEDSAVYLCASSLWRGREYNEQFFGPGTRLTVL.

This clonotype showed up many times. The V and J genes are TRBV12-3 or TRBV12-4 and TRBJ2-1, with TRBD2 matching over 8 bases. The CDR3 length is 14 residues. After removal of 4 bases from V and 8 bases from J, the junction contained 7 bases not matched to a gene. The CDR3 is CASSYGTRMYEQFF. The CDR3 nucleotides read TGTGCCAGCAGTTACGGGACTAGGATGTATGAGCAGTTCTTC.

The chain carries TRBV19 and TRBJ1-1, with D unclear. The CDR3 sequence is 11 residues long. The germline V and J ends were trimmed by 3 bases and 7 bases, with 6 bases remaining between them. Germline CDR1 reads LNHDA; CDR2 reads SQIVND (reference sequence). The CDR3 region has the DNA TGTGCCAGTAGTATCGGCAGTGAAGCTTTCTTT. Its translation is CASSIGSEAFF. Using reference TRBV19 and TRBJ1-1 for the parts outside the CDR3, the full variable domain is DGGITQSPKYLFRKEGQNVTLSCEQNLNHDAMYWYRQDPGQGLRLIYYSQIVNDFQKGDIAEGYSVSREKKESFPLTVTSAQKNPTAFYLCASSIGSEAFFGQGTRLTVV.

The gene calls are TRBV7-2 and TRBJ1-2; 8 nucleotides agree with TRBD1. Germline V gene data show CDR1 as SGHTA and CDR2 as FQGNSA. The trim removed 5 bases at V and 6 bases at J, leaving 8 bases unmatched. The CDR3 contains 14 residues. The CDR3 sequence is CASSPGGRSDGYTF. Here the CDR3 DNA reads TGTGCCAGCAGCCCAGGGGGCCGGTCCGATGGCTACACCTTC. Drawing the rest from reference TRBV7-2 and TRBJ1-2, the complete variable domain is GAGVSQSPSNKVTEKGKDVELRCDPISGHTALYWYRQSLGQGLEFLIYFQGNSAPDKSGLPSDRFSAERTGGSVSTLTIQRTQQEDSAVYLCASSPGGRSDGYTFGSGTRLTVV.

This clonotype was found many times. The chain carries TRBV7-2 and TRBJ1-2; possible D gene TRBD1, 5 bases. Germline V gene lookup returns CDR1 SGHTA and CDR2 FQGNSA. The CDR3 length is 12 residues. V was pared by 5 bases and J by 7 bases, with 11 bases between. The CDR3 is CASSAGAAGYTF. In DNA, the CDR3 is TGTGCCAGCAGCGCCGGGGCGGCTGGCTACACCTTC.

Ten or more counts support this clonotype. The rearrangement links TRBV20-1 to TRBJ2-3; D unresolved. With 3 bases removed from V and 2 bases from J, the gap between germline ends came to 15 bases. There are 15 residues in the CDR3. Germline CDR1 DFQATT, CDR2 SNEGSKA (reference sequence). In DNA, the CDR3 is TGCAGTGCTAGTAAGGTGCGGAGTTCCACAGATACGCAGTATTTT. Its protein is CSASKVRSSTDTQYF.

This chain connects TRBV7-2 to TRBJ2-7; D not resolved. Germline assignment: CDR1 SGHTA and CDR2 FQGNSA. The V end was cut by 5 bases, the J end by 9 bases, with 14 bases between. The CDR3 spans 12 residues. This CDR3 reads CASSPLGGLQYF. The CDR3 DNA is TGTGCCAGCAGCCCTCTCGGCGGTTTGCAGTACTTC.

This clonotype was found many times. The chain has TRBV20-1 and TRBJ1-1; 9 bases align to TRBD1. The CDR3 spans 17 residues. V shed 6 bases, J shed 6 bases, and the junction held 20 bases outside the gene matches. Germline V lookup: CDR1 DFQATT, CDR2 SNEGSKA (reference sequence). Written as DNA, the CDR3 is TGCAGTGCACCTGGATCGGGACAGGGCACCAGTTGGGCTGAAGCTTTCTTT. This gives the protein CSAPGSGQGTSWAEAFF.

This clonotype was counted ten times or more. V usage is TRBV3-1 and J usage is TRBJ2-2; possible D gene TRBD2, 5 bases. The CDR3 runs 15 residues. Per the germline V gene, CDR1 is LGHDT and CDR2 is YNNKEL (reference sequence). Trimming removed 1 base from V and 3 bases from J, with 9 bases in between. The CDR3 reads CASSQAVGDTGELFF. In DNA form, the CDR3 reads TGTGCCAGCAGCCAAGCTGTGGGAGACACCGGGGAGCTGTTTTTT.

This clonotype appeared many times. The chain uses TRBV29-1 and TRBJ1-4; unclear D gene. Trimming left V 4 bases short and J 8 bases short, with 11 bases between. The CDR3 has 12 residues. Germline CDR1 reads SQVTM; CDR2 reads ANQGSEA. In DNA form, the CDR3 reads TGCAGCGTTGGGCGGGAGTACGAAAAACTGTTTTTT. As protein: CSVGREYEKLFF.

This clonotype has a count of ten or more. This chain links TRBV29-1 with TRBJ2-6; TRBD2 might be the D (6 bases). Deletions cut 0 bases from V and 1 base from J, with 7 bases between. Germline-derived CDR1 and CDR2 are SQVTM and ANQGSEA. The CDR3 is made up of 15 amino acids. CDR3 in DNA: TGCAGCGTTGAAGATCGGGGGTCTGGGGCCAACGTCCTGACTTTC. Encoded protein: CSVEDRGSGANVLTF.

This clonotype was seen at least ten times. The chain combines TRBV6-1 with TRBJ2-7; D is undetermined. The germline CDR1 and CDR2 sequences are MNHNS and SASEGT. The CDR3 is 12 amino acids. Trimming removed 7 bases from V and 2 bases from J, with 9 bases in between. The CDR3 loop reads CASTDGTYEQYF. The CDR3 nucleotides are TGTGCCAGCACTGACGGAACCTACGAGCAGTACTTC.

There are many counts of this clonotype. V usage is TRBV15 and J usage is TRBJ2-1; D is perhaps TRBD1 (5 bases). The V gene lost 0 bases and the J gene lost 10 bases, with 10 bases spanning the gap. CDR3 length: 13 residues. Per the germline V gene, CDR1 is LNHNV and CDR2 is YYDKDF (reference sequence). CDR3 sequence: CATSRDRVGEQFF. The DNA for the CDR3 is TGTGCCACCAGCAGAGACAGGGTCGGAGAGCAGTTCTTC.

In this sample, this clonotype turned up many times. The CDR3 bases are TGCAGTGCTAGAGAAGAAGCGGGAGGGGATATCAATGAGCAGTTCTTC. Residues: CSAREEAGGDINEQFF. The chain is built from TRBV20-1 and TRBJ2-1; 10 bases are a match to TRBD2. Trimming at V came to 0 bases and at J to 6 bases, leaving 8 bases not matched to a gene. The CDR3 is made up of 16 amino acids. The germline CDR1 and CDR2 sequences are DFQATT and SNEGSKA (reference sequence).

As regards this clonotype: A much larger clone differs by one base, so this may be a read error. This chain uses TRBV6-4 with TRBJ2-6; possible D gene TRBD2, 5 bases. CDR1 and CDR2 (germline): MRHNA, SNTAGT. V lost 0 bases and J 0 bases, leaving 6 bases between the germline ends. The CDR3 length is 16 residues. CDR3 nucleotide sequence: TGTGCCAGCAGTGACTCTAGCGACTCTGGGGCCAACGTCCTGACTTTC. This encodes CASSDSSDSGANVLTF.

Note on this clonotype: One end of the junction is discordant with germline, which a read error may explain. CDR3: CAGSQDERASGSWTDTQYF. The CDR3 DNA reads as TGTGCCGGCAGCCAAGATGAGAGGGCTAGCGGGAGTTGGACAGATACGCAGTATTTT. V and J are TRBV3-1 and TRBJ2-3, with 10 bases matching TRBD2. Germline V gene sequence: CDR1 LGHDT, CDR2 YNNKEL (reference sequence). The CDR3 sequence is 19 residues long.

This clonotype has a count of ten or more. The chain uses TRBV5-1 and TRBJ2-1; unclear D gene. Germline loops: CDR1 SGHRS, CDR2 YFSETQ. V lost 1 base, J lost 1 base, and 6 bases lay in between. There are 14 residues in the CDR3. In DNA form, the CDR3 reads TGCGCCAGCAGCTTGCAGCAGTCCTACAATGAGCAGTTCTTC. Translating it yields CASSLQQSYNEQFF.

The count of this clonotype is one. This may arise from a read error, as a much more abundant clone is one base away. The rearrangement uses TRBV5-1 and TRBJ1-2; D possibly corresponds to TRBD1 (5 bases). Per the germline V gene, CDR1 is SGHRS and CDR2 is YFSETQ. The CDR3 is made up of 14 amino acids. The CDR3, as DNA: TGCGCCAACAGCGCGGGATGGCAGGGCAATGGCTACACCTTC. It specifies CANSAGWQGNGYTF. The variable domain in full, completed from reference TRBV5-1 and TRBJ1-2, reads KAGVTQTPRYLIKTRGQQVTLSCSPISGHRSVSWYQQTPGQGLQFLFEYFSETQRNKGNFPGRFSGRQFSNSRSEMNVSTLELGDSALYLCANSAGWQGNGYTFGSGTRLTVV.

The chain employs TRBV5-1 and TRBJ1-2; D is unclear. Germline values: CDR1 SGHRS, CDR2 YFSETQ. V gave up 3 bases and J gave up 6 bases, with 18 bases separating them. The CDR3 is 15 residues long. The DNA of the CDR3 is TGCGCCAGCAGCTCGCGGACGGCGCCAGGCGATGGCTACACCTTC. Encoded protein: CASSSRTAPGDGYTF.

Ten or more counts support this clonotype. The J gene is TRBJ2-3, the V gene TRBV4-1; 15 bases are a match to TRBD2. With 4 bases clipped from V and 2 bases from J, the junction kept 7 bases outside the gene matches. The CDR3 covers 18 residues. Looked up from germline, CDR1 is MGHRA and CDR2 is YSYEKL. This chain's CDR3 is CASSPFRTSGGDTDTQYF. CDR3 in DNA: TGCGCCAGCAGCCCTTTTCGGACTAGCGGGGGGGACACAGATACGCAGTATTTT.